What follows are 3 T cell receptor beta chains derived from one specimen sequenced in a study of blood T cell repertoires in COVID-19. Assay: immunoSEQ multiplex PCR; the TCRdb copy retains only in-frame clones and omits some. The sample lists roughly 70,000 clones, about four fifths seen once, with about 20% in the top ten. The sequencing sample was made of peripheral blood. The receptors originated from a man in his sixties or seventies who had recovered from COVID-19.

The chain joins TRBV29-1 to TRBJ2-5; 7 nucleotides align to TRBD2. The ends lost 2 bases at V and 0 bases at J; junction bases unmatched: 9. Germline values: CDR1 SQVTM, CDR2 ANQGSEA. The CDR3 length is 16 residues. CDR3 amino acids: CSVERLAERYQETQYF. The CDR3 nucleotides are TGCAGCGTTGAAAGGCTAGCGGAGAGGTACCAAGAGACCCAGTACTTC.

The gene calls are TRBV12-5 and TRBJ2-5; D gene uncertain. Germline V lookup: CDR1 LGHNT, CDR2 FRNRAP. The V and J ends lost 6 bases and 4 bases respectively, with 12 bases between them. The CDR3 runs 13 residues. The chain's CDR3 is CASGAGSGETQYF. The CDR3 DNA sequence: TGTGCTAGTGGCGCAGGTAGTGGAGAGACCCAGTACTTC.

V usage is TRBV6-5 and J usage is TRBJ2-3, with TRBD2 matching 9 bases. Per the germline V gene, CDR1 is MNHEY and CDR2 is SVGAGI. The CDR3 spans 14 residues. After removal of 4 bases from V and 1 base from J, the junction contained 0 bases not matched to a gene. The CDR3 loop is CASSWTSGTDTQYF. The DNA of the CDR3 is TGTGCCAGCAGTTGGACTAGCGGCACAGATACGCAGTATTTT.